This T cell receptor (beta chain) stems from a study of T-cell reconstitution after alpha-beta-depleted transplantation in children. Study results and limitations: For some patients, TCRbeta diversity was high at day 60 because of recipient T cells and thymic progenitors that survived. Several hundred rapidly expanded clones from non-depleted graft cells reportedly supplied alpha-beta T cells about two months post-transplant. T-cell numbers and diversity, one year after transplant, stemmed largely from T cells that were newly produced.

The authors prepared the TCRbeta library with unique molecular identifiers. One entry per CDR3 protein, called by TCRdb with MiXCR from the PCR reads. The sample lists about 470,000 distinct CDR3 sequences; around two fifths were seen once. Comments on this clonotype: Its antigen is unidentified.

V shed 2 bases and J shed 8 bases, with 7 bases lying between them. Germline CDR1 and CDR2: MNHNY and SVGAGI (reference sequence). This CDR3 is 12 amino acids long. The chain links TRBV6-6 to TRBJ2-1; D unresolved. This specimen was PBMCs, taken before TCRalphabeta/CD19-depleted stem cell transplant. The TCR originated in a girl aged 2 to 10 with aplastic anemia, due to receive a stem cell transplant. The CDR3 is CASSYTEYEQFF. CDR3 in DNA: TGTGCCAGCAGTTACACGGAATATGAGCAGTTCTTC.